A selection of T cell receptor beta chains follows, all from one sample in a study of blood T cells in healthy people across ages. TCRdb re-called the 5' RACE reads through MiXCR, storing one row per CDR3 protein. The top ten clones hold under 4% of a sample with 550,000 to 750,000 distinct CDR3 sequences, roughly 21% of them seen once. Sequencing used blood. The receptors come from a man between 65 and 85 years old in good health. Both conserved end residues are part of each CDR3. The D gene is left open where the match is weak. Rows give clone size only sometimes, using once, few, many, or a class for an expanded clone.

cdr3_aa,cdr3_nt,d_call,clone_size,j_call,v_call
CSATSGRNAYNEQFF,TGCAGTGCTACTAGCGGGCGTAACGCCTACAATGAGCAGTTCTTC,TRBD2,few,TRBJ2-1,TRBV20-1
CASSEKTGQRIEKLFF,TGTGCCAGCAGCGAAAAAACGGGACAGAGAATAGAAAAACTGTTTTTT,-,-,TRBJ1-4,TRBV21-1
CATSEREGPYNEQFF,TGTGCCACCAGTGAGCGGGAGGGCCCTTACAATGAGCAGTTCTTC,TRBD2,-,TRBJ2-1,TRBV24-1
CASSQELAGDRNTQYF,TGTGCCAGCAGCCAAGAGCTAGCGGGAGACAGAAATACGCAGTATTTT,TRBD2,few,TRBJ2-3,TRBV4-2
CASSLEWGTDTQYF,TGTGCCAGCAGCTTAGAATGGGGCACAGATACGCAGTATTTT,-,few,TRBJ2-3,TRBV7-2
CASSGTSGTGPYEQYF,TGCGCCAGCAGCGGGACGTCCGGGACAGGGCCCTACGAGCAGTACTTC,TRBD1,-,TRBJ2-7,TRBV5-1
CATSSIGGQGGWGQETQYF,TGTGCCACCAGCTCCATAGGAGGACAGGGAGGTTGGGGCCAAGAGACCCAGTACTTC,TRBD1,few,TRBJ2-5,TRBV15
CASSDLAGNTIYF,TGTGCCAGCAGTGACTTAGCTGGAAACACCATATATTTT,-,-,TRBJ1-3,TRBV6-5
CASSLDQGNEQFF,TGTGCCAGCAGCTTAGACCAGGGTAATGAGCAGTTCTTC,-,many,TRBJ2-1,TRBV12-3/TRBV12-4
CSASGASGSFQETQYF,TGCAGTGCTAGTGGGGCTAGCGGAAGCTTCCAAGAGACCCAGTACTTC,TRBD2,few,TRBJ2-5,TRBV20-1
CASSTQASKTQYF,TGTGCCAGTAGTACCCAGGCGTCAAAGACCCAGTACTTC,-,-,TRBJ2-5,TRBV19
CASSDWSVGKQFF,TGTGCCAGCAGTGACTGGTCAGTGGGAAAGCAGTTCTTC,-,few,TRBJ2-1,TRBV25-1
CASRPPGTGGGRQYF,TGTGCCAGCAGACCTCCCGGGACAGGGGGTGGAAGGCAGTACTTC,TRBD1,-,TRBJ2-7,TRBV28
CASSPGLAGGSEQYF,TGTGCCAGCAGCCCAGGACTAGCGGGAGGAAGCGAGCAGTACTTC,TRBD2,many,TRBJ2-7,TRBV9
CAISDLTGRAFF,TGTGCCATCAGTGACCTTACAGGGAGGGCTTTCTTT,-,-,TRBJ1-1,TRBV10-3
CSARGGTSTYEQYF,TGCAGTGCTAGGGGAGGGACTTCTACCTACGAGCAGTACTTC,TRBD2,-,TRBJ2-7,TRBV20-1
CASSQIGYNEQFF,TGTGCCAGCAGCCAAATCGGGTACAATGAGCAGTTCTTC,-,few,TRBJ2-1,TRBV3-1
CASSRLQGQAGELFF,TGTGCCAGCAGCCGCCTACAGGGTCAGGCCGGGGAGCTGTTTTTT,-,-,TRBJ2-2,TRBV7-6
CSVTNSGTGTARVYGYTF,TGCAGCGTCACCAATTCCGGGACAGGGACTGCTAGGGTCTATGGCTACACCTTC,TRBD1,-,TRBJ1-2,TRBV29-1
CATSRRTGEETQYF,TGTGCCACCAGCAGAAGGACAGGGGAAGAGACCCAGTACTTC,TRBD1,-,TRBJ2-5,TRBV15
CSAGTSGSSYNEQFF,TGCAGTGCTGGGACTAGCGGGAGTTCCTACAATGAGCAGTTCTTC,TRBD2,-,TRBJ2-1,TRBV20-1
CATSDSDTKAFF,TGTGCCACCAGTGATTCGGACACTAAAGCTTTCTTT,-,-,TRBJ1-1,TRBV24-1
CATSDLGSGDQETQYF,TGTGCCACCAGTGATTTGGGGAGCGGGGATCAAGAGACCCAGTACTTC,TRBD2,few,TRBJ2-5,TRBV24-1
CASSRTMGNQPQHF,TGCGCCAGCAGCCGGACAATGGGCAATCAGCCCCAGCATTTT,-,few,TRBJ1-5,TRBV4-3